These 27 T cell receptor beta chains were all obtained from the same sample, sequenced in a study of blood T cells in healthy people across ages. It was with a sample-barcoded 5' primer and a J-beta primer mix that a second PCR of roughly 7 to 12 cycles was run. TCRdb used MiXCR to reprocess the 5' RACE reads, holding one entry per CDR3 protein. This sample carries some 560,000 distinct CDR3 sequences, about 29% of them seen once, and the ten largest clones take 3.6%. These sequences were also reported in another study, on T cells of mothers and their children.

The source material was blood. These TCRs come from a boy between 2 and 10 years old in good health.

This clonotype was seen many times. The chain has TRBV5-5 and TRBJ1-4; weak D call: TRBD1 (5 bases). Trimming removed 1 base at V and 6 bases at J, with 10 bases between. Germline-derived CDR1 and CDR2 are SGHKS and YYEKEE (reference sequence). This CDR3 region has 14 residues. CDR3 nucleotides: TGTGCCAGCAGCTTGTTGGTAGGGGATGAAAAACTGTTTTTT. It specifies CASSLLVGDEKLFF.

The chain has TRBV7-4 and TRBJ2-1; no firm D call. The germline V gene encodes CDR1 SGHVT and CDR2 SQSDAQ. The germline V and J ends were trimmed by 1 base and 6 bases, with 19 bases remaining between them. The CDR3 extends over 17 amino acids. As DNA, the CDR3 is TGTGCCAGCAGCTTAGAGATGACCCTCAAATCTTGCAATGAGCAGTTCTTC. This translates into CASSLEMTLKSCNEQFF.

This clonotype came up a few times. This chain connects TRBV18 to TRBJ2-7; 8 bases line up with TRBD2. V dropped 3 bases and J dropped 6; count of bases not matched to a gene: 16. This CDR3 comprises 17 residues. Germline values: CDR1 KGHSH, CDR2 LQKENI. The CDR3: CASSPTDVGGGQGEQYF. The CDR3 nucleotides are TGTGCCAGCTCACCGACCGACGTTGGCGGGGGGCAGGGCGAGCAGTACTTC.

V gene TRBV15 combines with J gene TRBJ2-5, with TRBD2 matching over 8 bases. V was clipped by 0 bases and J by 3 bases; unmatched bases: 3. The CDR3 loop spans 15 amino acids. CDR1 is LNHNV and CDR2 is YYDKDF in the germline V gene (reference sequence). The CDR3 here is CATSRDPGGKETQYF. CDR3 in DNA: TGTGCCACCAGCAGAGATCCGGGGGGGAAAGAGACCCAGTACTTC.

This clonotype appeared a few times. CDR3 in DNA: TGCAGTGCTAGAGAAGGGCAGAGTGGCTACACCTTC. It is translated as CSAREGQSGYTF. V is TRBV20-1 and J is TRBJ1-2; D call uncertain. Trimming pared 0 bases from V and 7 bases from J, leaving 9 bases between. The CDR3 totals 12 residues. The V gene's germline CDR1 is DFQATT and CDR2 SNEGSKA (reference sequence).

This clonotype was observed once. The rearrangement uses TRBV4-3 and TRBJ1-2, with 8 bases matching TRBD1. Looked up from germline, CDR1 is LGHNA and CDR2 is YSLEER. Germline trimming cut 3 bases from V and 3 bases from J; bases unmatched to any gene: 6. The CDR3 totals 15 residues. CDR3 DNA sequence: TGCGCCAGCAGCCACGGACAGGGTATGGACTATGGCTACACCTTC. Amino acids: CASSHGQGMDYGYTF.

The gene calls are TRBV25-1 and TRBJ2-7; perhaps TRBD2 as D (6 bases). The CDR3 is made up of 12 amino acids. CDR1 is MGHDK and CDR2 is SYGVNS in the germline V gene. Trimming removed 5 bases at V and 3 bases at J, with 8 bases between. Written as DNA, the CDR3 is TGTGCCAGCAGTCAGGGACTCTACGAGCAGTACTTC. This translates into CASSQGLYEQYF.

V is TRBV4-3 and J is TRBJ2-5, with D unresolved. CDR3 length: 13 residues. V gave up 0 bases and J gave up 3 bases, with 5 bases separating them. Germline CDR1 LGHNA, CDR2 YSLEER. The CDR3 spells CASSQDQEETQYF. The CDR3 DNA follows: TGCGCCAGCAGCCAAGATCAGGAAGAGACCCAGTACTTC.

This clonotype was picked up a small number of times. The junction differs from germline at one of its ends, possibly a read error. The V and J genes are TRBV5-5 and TRBJ2-5, with 8 bases aligning to TRBD1. The CDR3 consists of 14 residues. The germline V gene has CDR1 SGHKS and CDR2 YYEKEE (reference sequence). The CDR3 loop is CASSYGQGRETQCF. Written as DNA, the CDR3 is TGTGCCAGCAGCTACGGACAGGGACGGGAGACCCAGTGCTTC. Looking up the rest from reference TRBV5-5 and TRBJ2-5 gives the full variable domain: DAGVTQSPTHLIKTRGQQVTLRCSPISGHKSVSWYQQVLGQGPQFIFQYYEKEERGRGNFPDRFSARQFPNYSSELNVNALLLGDSALYLCASSYGQGRETQCFGPGTRLLVL.

This clonotype came up many times. The V and J genes are TRBV18 and TRBJ2-5, with 11 bases that match TRBD2. TRBJ2-1 explains the end of the DNA better; the J call may be wrong. Germline assignment: CDR1 KGHSH and CDR2 LQKENI. This CDR3 has 16 residues. CDR3 loop: CASSPTSGGFAKEQFF. The CDR3 coding sequence is TGTGCCAGCTCACCCACTAGCGGGGGATTTGCGAAGGAGCAGTTCTTC.

CDR3 protein: CASSYQYEQYF. CDR3 in DNA: TGTGCCAGCAGTTATCAATACGAGCAGTACTTC. The rearrangement uses TRBV6-6 and TRBJ2-7, with D unclear. V lost 3 bases, J lost 4 bases, and 4 bases lay in between. CDR3 length: 11 amino acids. Germline loops: CDR1 MNHNY, CDR2 SVGAGI (reference sequence).

The chain carries TRBV25-1 and TRBJ1-2; D call uncertain. Trimming took off 6 bases at V and 4 bases at J, with 6 bases between the two ends. The germline V gene encodes CDR1 MGHDK and CDR2 SYGVNS. This CDR3 is 11 amino acids long. The CDR3 region is CASSDTYGYTF. The CDR3 nucleotides read TGTGCCAGCAGCGACACCTATGGCTACACCTTC.

The rearrangement links TRBV25-1 to TRBJ1-2; possible D gene TRBD1, 6 bases. The germline V and J ends were trimmed by 8 bases and 4 bases, with 20 bases remaining between them. Germline-derived CDR1 and CDR2 are MGHDK and SYGVNS. The CDR3 extends over 15 amino acids. Written as DNA, the CDR3 is TGTGCCAGCCCTCCTCGGACAGCTAACCCCTATGGCTACACCTTC. The encoded protein is CASPPRTANPYGYTF.

The V call is TRBV15, the J call TRBJ2-5; a possible D gene is TRBD2 (6 bases). The CDR3 has 14 residues. V was clipped by 1 base and J by 7 bases, with 13 bases between them. Germline CDR1 reads LNHNV; CDR2 reads YYDKDF (reference sequence). The CDR3 reads CATSRASERGTQYF. The CDR3 DNA sequence: TGTGCCACCAGCAGAGCTAGCGAGCGTGGGACCCAGTACTTC.

This clonotype has more than one count but fewer than ten. The chain combines TRBV6-5 with TRBJ1-1, with unresolved D. Germline V lookup: CDR1 MNHEY, CDR2 SVGAGI. Trimming left V 2 bases short and J 2 bases short, with 6 bases between. This CDR3 region has 13 residues. The CDR3 protein is CASSYKGNTEAFF. DNA of the CDR3: TGTGCCAGCAGTTACAAGGGAAACACTGAAGCTTTCTTT.

This clonotype was seen more than once but under ten times. In DNA, the CDR3 is TGTGCCAGCAGCGTAGATCGGGGGGCGAACTATGGCTACACCTTC. This codes for CASSVDRGANYGYTF. The chain couples TRBV9 to TRBJ1-2, with a weak D call TRBD1 (6 bases). CDR1 SGDLS and CDR2 YYNGEE come from the germline V gene. V lost 0 bases and J lost 2, with 11 bases in between. This CDR3 is built from 15 residues.

The rearrangement uses TRBV20-1 and TRBJ2-1; 10 bases map to TRBD1. Trimming took 5 bases from V and 1 from J; bases not matched to a gene: 5. This CDR3 comprises 15 residues. Per the germline V gene, CDR1 is DFQATT and CDR2 is SNEGSKA (reference sequence). As DNA, the CDR3 is TGCAGTGCTCCTGTGGACAGGGGGTCCTACAATGAGCAGTTCTTC. It specifies CSAPVDRGSYNEQFF.

This clonotype was seen a handful of times. This CDR3 is CSAREGLAAYGNIQYF. The DNA for the CDR3 is TGCAGTGCTAGAGAGGGACTAGCGGCGTATGGGAACATTCAGTACTTC. The rearrangement joins TRBV20-1 to TRBJ2-4, with TRBD2 matching 11 bases. V shed 0 bases, J shed 7 bases, and the junction held 8 bases outside the gene matches. The CDR3 has 16 amino acids. Per the germline V gene, CDR1 is DFQATT and CDR2 is SNEGSKA (reference sequence).

This clonotype turned up a few times. A read error may produce the germline difference seen at one junction end. The genes are TRBV3-1 and TRBJ2-2; the D gene is possibly TRBD2 (5 bases). The length of the CDR3 is 14 residues. The germline V gene encodes CDR1 LGHDT and CDR2 YNNKEL (reference sequence). The CDR3 sequence is CASSHLVDTGEPFF. The CDR3 DNA reads as TGTGCCAGCAGCCACTTAGTAGACACCGGGGAGCCGTTTTTT.

The chain couples TRBV20-1 to TRBJ2-3; D gene uncertain. The CDR3 consists of 13 residues. The V gene's germline CDR1 is DFQATT and CDR2 SNEGSKA (reference sequence). The ends were cut back, 3 bases at V and 7 bases at J, with 14 bases in the middle. The CDR3 is CSASDPIGYTQYF. The CDR3 DNA is TGCAGTGCTAGTGATCCTATAGGGTATACGCAGTATTTT.

The CDR3 loop is CASSDGEGQKNTEAFF. The CDR3 coding sequence is TGTGCCAGCAGTGACGGCGAGGGACAGAAGAACACTGAAGCTTTCTTT. The chain couples TRBV25-1 to TRBJ1-1, with TRBD1 identical over 7 bases. After removal of 3 bases from V and 1 base from J, the junction contained 8 bases not matched to a gene. CDR1 MGHDK and CDR2 SYGVNS come from the germline V gene. The CDR3 sequence is 16 residues long.

The DNA for the CDR3 is TGTGCCTGGAGTTCGGAAAAACTGTTTTTT. Its translation: CAWSSEKLFF. The chain joins TRBV30 to TRBJ1-4; no firm D call. CDR3 size: 10 residues. CDR1 is GTSNPN, CDR2 SVGIG, per germline (reference sequence). Trimming removed 2 bases from V and 8 bases from J, with 3 bases in between.

The sample holds many counts of this clonotype. The chain joins TRBV5-6 to TRBJ2-4, with D maybe TRBD2 (6 bases). Trimming stripped 0 bases from V and 4 bases from J, with 8 bases between. This CDR3 has 14 amino acids. Germline V gene lookup returns CDR1 SGHDT and CDR2 YYEEEE. The CDR3 DNA reads as TGTGCCAGCAGCTTGGGCGGGAATAAAAACATTCAGTACTTC. Amino acid sequence: CASSLGGNKNIQYF.

This clonotype was seen a few times. The V and J genes are TRBV6-2 or TRBV6-3 and TRBJ2-5; TRBD1 or TRBD2 may be the D gene (5 bases each). The DNA end favors TRBJ2-1, so the J call may be wrong. Germline assignment: CDR1 MNHEY and CDR2 SVGEGT. This CDR3 contains 14 residues. DNA for the CDR3: TGTGCCAGCAGTTACTGGGGACCGAACAATGAGCAGTTCTTC. Its translation: CASSYWGPNNEQFF.

The chain links TRBV5-1 to TRBJ1-1; D is perhaps TRBD1 (5 bases). The germline V gene encodes CDR1 SGHRS and CDR2 YFSETQ. V dropped 5 bases and J dropped 1 base, with 12 bases sitting between them. The CDR3 runs to 14 residues. In DNA, the CDR3 is TGCGCCAGCAGGCCGGGACGGACGAACACTGAAGCTTTCTTT. This sequence encodes CASRPGRTNTEAFF.

This chain uses TRBV12-3 or TRBV12-4 with TRBJ2-5; TRBD2 agrees at 10 bases. The DNA end is more similar to TRBJ2-1, so the J call may be wrong. There are 15 residues in the CDR3. CDR3 coding DNA: TGTGCCAGCAACAGCGGGGGGGCCTCCTCGAATGAGCAGTTCTTC. Translating gives CASNSGGASSNEQFF.

The rearrangement uses TRBV9 and TRBJ2-3; the D call may be TRBD1 or TRBD2 (7 bases each). The CDR3 runs 19 residues. Trimming removed 4 bases from V and 5 bases from J, with 29 bases in between. Germline V gene sequence: CDR1 SGDLS, CDR2 YYNGEE. CDR3 sequence (DNA): TGTGCCAGCAGCCAAGGGGGCGGGGGTCGACTCTTGGGGGGAGATACGCAGTATTTT. It is translated as CASSQGGGGRLLGGDTQYF.